This TCR beta chain was identified in a study of blood T cell repertoires in COVID-19. Study context: COVID-19 samples from acute and convalescent phases originated in the United States, Italy and Spain. Nucleic acid was either cDNA or gDNA, and it came from T cells, B-cell-depleted T cells, or PBMCs.

This CDR3 is built from 13 residues. Germline CDR1 SGHTA, CDR2 FQGNSA. With 4 bases clipped from V and 6 bases from J, the junction kept 2 bases outside the gene matches. Original data processing: Estimates of nucleated cell counts were drawn from the amplification of reference gene primers. Using immunoSEQ multiplex PCR, the repertoire was profiled, and TCRdb retains in-frame clones only, with some absent. For V, J and clone size, that table is used; D and trimming come from the DNA. The sample consists of roughly 250,000 clones, roughly 82% of them appearing once. The TCR comes from a woman at least 80 years old with active or convalescent COVID-19. The V gene is TRBV7-2, the J gene TRBJ2-1; 8 bases align to TRBD2. Sequencing was carried out using peripheral blood. CDR3 loop: CASSSGLANEQFF. CDR3 DNA sequence: TGTGCCAGCAGCTCCGGACTAGCCAATGAGCAGTTCTTC.